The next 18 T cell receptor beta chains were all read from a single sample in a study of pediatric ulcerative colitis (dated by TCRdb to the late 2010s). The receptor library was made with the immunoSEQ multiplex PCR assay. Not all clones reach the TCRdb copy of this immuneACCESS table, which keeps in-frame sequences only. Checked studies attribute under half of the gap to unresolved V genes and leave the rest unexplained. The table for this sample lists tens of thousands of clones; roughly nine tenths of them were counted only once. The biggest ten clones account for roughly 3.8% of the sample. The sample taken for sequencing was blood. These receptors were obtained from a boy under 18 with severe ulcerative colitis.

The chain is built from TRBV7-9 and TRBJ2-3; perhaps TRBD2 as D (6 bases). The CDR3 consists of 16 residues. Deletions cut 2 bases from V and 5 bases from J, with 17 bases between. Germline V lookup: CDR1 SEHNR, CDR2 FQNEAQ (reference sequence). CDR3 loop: CASSLSYGRAEDTQYF. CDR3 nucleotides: TGTGCCAGCAGCTTATCCTACGGGAGAGCCGAAGATACGCAGTATTTT.

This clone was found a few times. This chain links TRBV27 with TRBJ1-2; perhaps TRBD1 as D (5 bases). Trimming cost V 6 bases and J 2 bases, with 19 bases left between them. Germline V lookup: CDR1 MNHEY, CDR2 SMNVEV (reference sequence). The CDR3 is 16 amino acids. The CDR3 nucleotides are TGTGCCAGCAGCCGGATCGGACAAGCTATAAACTATGGCTACACCTTC. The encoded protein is CASSRIGQAINYGYTF.

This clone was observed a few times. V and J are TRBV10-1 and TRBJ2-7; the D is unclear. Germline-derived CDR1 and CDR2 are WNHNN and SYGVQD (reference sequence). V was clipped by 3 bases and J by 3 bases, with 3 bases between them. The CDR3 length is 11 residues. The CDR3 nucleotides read TGCGCCAGCAGTGATAACTACGAGCAGTACTTC. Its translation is CASSDNYEQYF.

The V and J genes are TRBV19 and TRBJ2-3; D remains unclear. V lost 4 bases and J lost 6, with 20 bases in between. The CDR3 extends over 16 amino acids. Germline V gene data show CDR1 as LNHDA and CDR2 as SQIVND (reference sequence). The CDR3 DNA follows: TGTGCCAGTAGTAAGGTAAAGTCCTCCATGGCGGATACGCAGTATTTT. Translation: CASSKVKSSMADTQYF.

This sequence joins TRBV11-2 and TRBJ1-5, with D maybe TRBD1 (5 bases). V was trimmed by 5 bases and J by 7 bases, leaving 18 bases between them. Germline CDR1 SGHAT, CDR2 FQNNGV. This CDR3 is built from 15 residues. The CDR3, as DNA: TGTGCCAGCAGCCCCTGGGCGGGGGAGGCACAGCCCCAGCATTTT. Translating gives CASSPWAGEAQPQHF.

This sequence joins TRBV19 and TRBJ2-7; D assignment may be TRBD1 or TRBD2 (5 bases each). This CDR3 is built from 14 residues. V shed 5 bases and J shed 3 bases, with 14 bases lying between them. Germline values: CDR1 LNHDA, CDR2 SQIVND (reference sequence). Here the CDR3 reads CASSLPGRSYEQYF. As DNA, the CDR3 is TGTGCCAGTAGTCTTCCGGGACGGAGCTACGAGCAGTACTTC.

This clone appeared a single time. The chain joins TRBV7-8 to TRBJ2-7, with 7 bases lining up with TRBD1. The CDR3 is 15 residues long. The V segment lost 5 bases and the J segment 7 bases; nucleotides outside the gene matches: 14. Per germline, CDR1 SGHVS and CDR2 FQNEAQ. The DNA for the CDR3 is TGTGCCAGCAGCGACGAGGGGGCTGTTTCTCGTGAGCAGTACTTC. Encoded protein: CASSDEGAVSREQYF.

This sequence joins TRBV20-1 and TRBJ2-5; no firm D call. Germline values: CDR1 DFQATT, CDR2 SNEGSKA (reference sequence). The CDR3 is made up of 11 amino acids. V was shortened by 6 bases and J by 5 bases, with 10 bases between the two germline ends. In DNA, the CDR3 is TGCAGTGCCGTGGTCGGGGAGACCCAGTACTTC. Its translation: CSAVVGETQYF.

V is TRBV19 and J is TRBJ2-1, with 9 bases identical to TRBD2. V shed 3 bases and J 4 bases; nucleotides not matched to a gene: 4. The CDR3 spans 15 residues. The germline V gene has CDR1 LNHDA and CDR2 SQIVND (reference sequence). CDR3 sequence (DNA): TGTGCCAGTAGTATCCTGACTAGCGGATACAATGAGCAGTTCTTC. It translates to CASSILTSGYNEQFF.

In DNA form, the CDR3 reads TGTGCCAGCTCAGTAGAGTCTTCAGCCTATGGCTACACCTTC. This codes for CASSVESSAYGYTF. This rearrangement joins TRBV18 to TRBJ1-2; D is undetermined. This CDR3 region has 14 residues. Germline V gene sequence: CDR1 KGHSH, CDR2 LQKENI. V gave up 5 bases and J gave up 4 bases, with 14 bases separating them.

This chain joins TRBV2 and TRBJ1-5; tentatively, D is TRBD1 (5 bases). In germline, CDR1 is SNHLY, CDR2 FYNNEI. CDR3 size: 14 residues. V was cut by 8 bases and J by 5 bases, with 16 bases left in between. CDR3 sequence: CASGPGWVYQPQHF. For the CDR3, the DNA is TGTGCCAGCGGCCCAGGGTGGGTTTATCAGCCCCAGCATTTT.

CDR3 region: CASSPQTSGSTDTQYF. Here the CDR3 DNA reads TGTGCCAGTAGCCCTCAGACTAGCGGGAGTACAGATACGCAGTATTTT. V is TRBV19 and J is TRBJ2-3; 12 nucleotides line up with TRBD2. The CDR3 has 16 amino acids. The J segment lost 3 bases and the V segment lost 6 bases, leaving 7 bases of the junction unmatched. In germline, CDR1 is LNHDA, CDR2 SQIVND (reference sequence).

The CDR3 coding sequence is TGTGCCAGCAGCCCAAGCCCCCTTGGGACAGCCTATGGCTACACCTTC. Protein sequence: CASSPSPLGTAYGYTF. This chain uses TRBV9 with TRBJ1-2; 7 nucleotides match TRBD1. CDR1 is SGDLS and CDR2 is YYNGEE in the germline V gene. The CDR3 is 16 amino acids. Trimming took 4 bases from V and 4 from J; bases not matched to a gene: 13.

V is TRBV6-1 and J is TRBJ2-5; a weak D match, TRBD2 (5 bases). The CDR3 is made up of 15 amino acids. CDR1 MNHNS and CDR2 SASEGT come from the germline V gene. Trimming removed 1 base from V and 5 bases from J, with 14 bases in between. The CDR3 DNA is TGTGCCAGCAGTGAAGAGCCTAGCCTTGTGGAGACCCAGTACTTC. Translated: CASSEEPSLVETQYF.

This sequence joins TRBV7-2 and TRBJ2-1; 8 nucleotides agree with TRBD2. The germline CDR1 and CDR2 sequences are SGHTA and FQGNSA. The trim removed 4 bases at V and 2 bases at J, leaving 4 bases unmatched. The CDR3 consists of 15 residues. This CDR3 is CASSSTSGPYNEQFF. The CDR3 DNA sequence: TGTGCCAGCAGCTCCACTAGCGGACCCTACAATGAGCAGTTCTTC.

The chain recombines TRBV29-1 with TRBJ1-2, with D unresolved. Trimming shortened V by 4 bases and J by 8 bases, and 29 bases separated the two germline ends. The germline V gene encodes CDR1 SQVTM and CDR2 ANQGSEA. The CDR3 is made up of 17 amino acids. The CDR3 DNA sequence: TGCAGCGTTGTCCTCTCCGGCGGAACCGACTCCCCCGGGGGCTACACCTTC. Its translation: CSVVLSGGTDSPGGYTF.

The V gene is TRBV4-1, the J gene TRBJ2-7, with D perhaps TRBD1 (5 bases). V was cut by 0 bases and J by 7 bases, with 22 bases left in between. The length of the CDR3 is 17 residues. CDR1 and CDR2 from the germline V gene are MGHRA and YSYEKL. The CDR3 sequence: CASSQDWSQGAPFEQYF. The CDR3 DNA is TGCGCCAGCAGCCAAGACTGGTCGCAGGGCGCCCCCTTTGAGCAGTACTTC.

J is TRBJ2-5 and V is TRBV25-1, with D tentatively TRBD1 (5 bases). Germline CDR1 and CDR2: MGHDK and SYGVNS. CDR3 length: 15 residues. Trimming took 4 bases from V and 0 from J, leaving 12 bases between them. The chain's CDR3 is CASSGQKMYQETQYF. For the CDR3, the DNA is TGTGCCAGCAGTGGACAGAAGATGTACCAAGAGACCCAGTACTTC.